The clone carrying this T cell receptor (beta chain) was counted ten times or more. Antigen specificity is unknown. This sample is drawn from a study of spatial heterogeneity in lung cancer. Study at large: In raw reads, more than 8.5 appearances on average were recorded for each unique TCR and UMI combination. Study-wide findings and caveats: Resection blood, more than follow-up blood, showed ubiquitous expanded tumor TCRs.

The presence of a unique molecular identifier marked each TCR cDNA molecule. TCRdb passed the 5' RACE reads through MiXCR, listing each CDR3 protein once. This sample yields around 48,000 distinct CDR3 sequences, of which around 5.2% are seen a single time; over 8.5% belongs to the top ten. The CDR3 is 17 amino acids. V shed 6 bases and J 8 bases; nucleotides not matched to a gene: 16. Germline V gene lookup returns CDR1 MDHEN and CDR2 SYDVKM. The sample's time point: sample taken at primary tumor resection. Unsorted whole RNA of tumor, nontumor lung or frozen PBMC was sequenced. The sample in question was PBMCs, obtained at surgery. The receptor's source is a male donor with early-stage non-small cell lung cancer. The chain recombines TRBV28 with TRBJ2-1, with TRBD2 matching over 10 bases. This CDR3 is CASSHLAGETLGDEQFF. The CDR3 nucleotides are TGTGCCAGCAGCCATCTAGCGGGGGAAACGTTGGGAGATGAGCAGTTCTTC.